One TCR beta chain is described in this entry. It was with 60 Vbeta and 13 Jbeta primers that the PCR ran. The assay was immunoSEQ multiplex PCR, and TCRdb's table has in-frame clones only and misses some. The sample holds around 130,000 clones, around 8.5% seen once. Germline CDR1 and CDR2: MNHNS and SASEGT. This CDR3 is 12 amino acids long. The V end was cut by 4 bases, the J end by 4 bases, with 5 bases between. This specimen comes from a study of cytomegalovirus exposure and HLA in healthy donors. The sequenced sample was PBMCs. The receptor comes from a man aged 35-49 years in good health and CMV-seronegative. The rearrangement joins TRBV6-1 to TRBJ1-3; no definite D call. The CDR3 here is CASSGRGNTIYF. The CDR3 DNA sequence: TGTGCCAGCAGTGGCAGAGGAAACACCATATATTTT.